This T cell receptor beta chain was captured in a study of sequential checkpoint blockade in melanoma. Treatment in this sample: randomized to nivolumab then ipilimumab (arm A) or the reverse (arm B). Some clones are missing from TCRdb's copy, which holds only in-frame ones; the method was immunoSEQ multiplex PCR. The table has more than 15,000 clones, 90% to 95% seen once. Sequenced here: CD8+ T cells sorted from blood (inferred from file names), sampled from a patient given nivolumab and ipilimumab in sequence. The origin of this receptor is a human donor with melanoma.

CDR3 in DNA: TGTGCCAGTAGTATGGTGCTAAACTACGAGCAGTACTTC. Protein product: CASSMVLNYEQYF. The gene calls are TRBV19 and TRBJ2-7; D is ambiguous. Germline values: CDR1 LNHDA, CDR2 SQIVND (reference sequence). The CDR3 contains 13 residues. Trimming removed 3 bases from V and 3 bases from J, with 9 bases in between.